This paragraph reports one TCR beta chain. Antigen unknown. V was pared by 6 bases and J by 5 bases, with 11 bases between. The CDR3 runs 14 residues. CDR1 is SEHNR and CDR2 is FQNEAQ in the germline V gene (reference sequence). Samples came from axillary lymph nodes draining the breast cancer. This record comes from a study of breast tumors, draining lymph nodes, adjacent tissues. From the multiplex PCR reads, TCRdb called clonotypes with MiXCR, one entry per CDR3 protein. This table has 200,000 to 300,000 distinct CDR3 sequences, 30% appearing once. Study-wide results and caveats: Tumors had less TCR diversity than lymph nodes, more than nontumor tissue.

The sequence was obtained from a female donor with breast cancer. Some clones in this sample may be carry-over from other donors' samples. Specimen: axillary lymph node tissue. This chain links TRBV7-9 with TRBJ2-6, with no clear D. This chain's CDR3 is CASSFDGRANVLTF. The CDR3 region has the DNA TGTGCCAGCAGTTTCGACGGTCGGGCCAACGTCCTGACTTTC.